This section outlines one TCR beta chain sequence together with its context. Its antigen is as yet unknown. The V end was cut by 10 bases, the J end by 3 bases, with 19 bases between. The CDR3 contains 14 residues. Germline values: CDR1 MDHEN, CDR2 SYDVKM. This sample was taken from a study of cytomegalovirus exposure and HLA in healthy donors. Broader study findings: An analysis that came later showed most CMV-associated TCR beta chains appearing HLA-restricted. A later analysis revealed that TCR association rates differed between HLA loci, peaking at DRB1 and bottoming out at HLA-C.

PCR primers comprised 60 Vbeta and 13 Jbeta primers. The repertoire was sequenced with immunoSEQ multiplex PCR; TCRdb's copy has only in-frame clones and lacks some. The sample has about 140,000 clones, roughly 79% seen once. The sequencing sample was made of PBMCs. The chain links TRBV28 to TRBJ2-7, with D possibly TRBD2 on 6 matching bases. The receptor's source is a man between 25 and 39 years old in good health and CMV-seropositive. The CDR3 protein is CATLRAGSSYEQYF. The CDR3 nucleotides are TGTGCCACTCTGCGGGCCGGGAGCAGCTACGAGCAGTACTTC.